This TCR beta chain stems from a study of T cell clones after liver transplantation. Background on the study: As an antigen-independent comparator, third-party-reactive TCRbeta sequences came from pre-transplant mixed lymphocyte reactions. Blood was drawn pre-transplant, before withdrawal, and after full or failed withdrawal. Broader study findings: In most of the 8 subjects, circulating graft-donor-reactive CD4 TCRbeta sequences fell significantly after transplant.

Germline V lookup: CDR1 KGHSH, CDR2 LQKENI. V dropped 3 bases and J dropped 0 bases, with 19 bases sitting between them. The length of the CDR3 is 18 residues. Assay: immunoSEQ multiplex PCR; the TCRdb copy retains only in-frame clones and omits some. This sample carries some 59,000 clones, roughly two thirds of them seen once, and the ten largest clones take about 15%. Note on this clone: What it binds is unknown.

This clonotype was sampled from a human donor who received a liver transplant. The chain couples TRBV18 to TRBJ2-3; perhaps TRBD2 as D (5 bases). Here the sequenced sample was CD4+ T cells from blood, taken before liver transplant. CDR3 nucleotides: TGTGCCAGCTCACCTCGGGAAGGGATTCTCTCTAGCACAGATACGCAGTATTTT. It specifies CASSPREGILSSTDTQYF.